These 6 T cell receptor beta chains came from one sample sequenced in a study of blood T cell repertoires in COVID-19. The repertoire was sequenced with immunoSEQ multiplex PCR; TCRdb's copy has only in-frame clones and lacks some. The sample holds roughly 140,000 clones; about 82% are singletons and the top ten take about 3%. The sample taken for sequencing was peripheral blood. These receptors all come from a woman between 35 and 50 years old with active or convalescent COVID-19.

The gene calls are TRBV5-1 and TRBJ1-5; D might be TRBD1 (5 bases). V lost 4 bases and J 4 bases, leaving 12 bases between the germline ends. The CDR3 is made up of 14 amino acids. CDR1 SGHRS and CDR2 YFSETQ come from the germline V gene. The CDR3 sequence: CASSPGFVNQPQHF. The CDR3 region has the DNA TGCGCCAGCAGCCCAGGGTTCGTAAATCAGCCCCAGCATTTT.

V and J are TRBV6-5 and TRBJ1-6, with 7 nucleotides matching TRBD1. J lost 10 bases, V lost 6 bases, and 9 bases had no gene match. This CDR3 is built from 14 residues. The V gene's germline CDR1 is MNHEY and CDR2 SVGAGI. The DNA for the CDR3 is TGTGCCAGCAGCGGGACAGTAATCGGCTCACCCCTCCACTTT. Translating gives CASSGTVIGSPLHF.

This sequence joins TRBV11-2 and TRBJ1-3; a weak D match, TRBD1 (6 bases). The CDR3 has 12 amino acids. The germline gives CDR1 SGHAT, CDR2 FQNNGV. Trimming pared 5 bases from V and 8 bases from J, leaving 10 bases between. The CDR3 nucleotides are TGTGCCAGCAGCCCCAGGGGTCACACCATATATTTT. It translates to CASSPRGHTIYF.

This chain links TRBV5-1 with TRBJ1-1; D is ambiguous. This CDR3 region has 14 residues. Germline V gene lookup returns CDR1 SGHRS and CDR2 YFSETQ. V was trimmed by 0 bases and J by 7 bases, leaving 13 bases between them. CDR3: CASSLEPGSHEAFF. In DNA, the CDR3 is TGCGCCAGCAGCTTGGAGCCGGGATCTCATGAAGCTTTCTTT.

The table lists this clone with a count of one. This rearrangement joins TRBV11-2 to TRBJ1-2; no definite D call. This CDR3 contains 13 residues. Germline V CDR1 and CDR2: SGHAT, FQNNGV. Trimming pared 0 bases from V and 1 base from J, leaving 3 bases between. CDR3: CASSLDGNYGYTF. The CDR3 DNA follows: TGTGCCAGCAGCTTAGACGGTAACTATGGCTACACCTTC.

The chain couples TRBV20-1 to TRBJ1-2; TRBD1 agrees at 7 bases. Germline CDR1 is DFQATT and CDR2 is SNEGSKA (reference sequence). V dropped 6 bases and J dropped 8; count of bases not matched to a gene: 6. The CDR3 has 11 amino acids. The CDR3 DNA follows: TGCAGTGCCTCGGGACAGAGGGGCTACACCTTC. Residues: CSASGQRGYTF.